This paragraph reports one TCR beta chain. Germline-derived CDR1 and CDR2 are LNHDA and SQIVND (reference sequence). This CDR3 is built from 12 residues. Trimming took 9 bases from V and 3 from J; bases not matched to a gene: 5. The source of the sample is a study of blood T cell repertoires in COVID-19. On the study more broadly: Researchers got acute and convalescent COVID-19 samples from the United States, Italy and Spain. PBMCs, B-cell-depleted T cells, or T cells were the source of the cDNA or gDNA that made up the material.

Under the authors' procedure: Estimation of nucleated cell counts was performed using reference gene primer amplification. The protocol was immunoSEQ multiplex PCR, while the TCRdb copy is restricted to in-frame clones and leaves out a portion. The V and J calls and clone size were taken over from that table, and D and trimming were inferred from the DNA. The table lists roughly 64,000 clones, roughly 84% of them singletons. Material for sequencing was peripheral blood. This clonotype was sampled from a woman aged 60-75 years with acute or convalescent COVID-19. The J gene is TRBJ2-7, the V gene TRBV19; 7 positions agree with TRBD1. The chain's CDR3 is CASRDSFYEQYF. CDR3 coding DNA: TGTGCCAGCCGGGACAGCTTCTACGAGCAGTACTTC.